This record covers a single T cell receptor beta chain. The data were obtained in a study of long-term antiretroviral therapy in people with HIV. Trimming pared 4 bases from V and 4 bases from J, leaving 16 bases between. The CDR3 is made up of 15 amino acids. Germline V gene data show CDR1 as SGHDN and CDR2 as FVKESK. Researchers report immunoSEQ v3.0 was run at survey level. Here immunoSEQ multiplex PCR was the method, and the copy in TCRdb shows in-frame clones only, minus some. Among some 9,700 clones listed, 81% were seen once. The input for sequencing was unsorted PBMCs, taken 0.7 years after starting antiretroviral therapy. The chain joins TRBV14 to TRBJ1-2; maybe TRBD1 (5 bases). This TCR derives from a man aged 35-49 years with HIV. The DNA for the CDR3 is TGTGCCAGCAGCCCGGTGCGGGGGGTGGGCTATGGCTACACCTTC. As protein: CASSPVRGVGYGYTF.